This T cell receptor (beta chain) was found in a study of shared T cell receptors in the human thymus. There are a few counts of this clone. Per germline, CDR1 LGHNT and CDR2 FRNRAP. This CDR3 has 15 amino acids. V gave up 6 bases and J gave up 0 bases, with 12 bases separating them. The table came from immunoSEQ multiplex PCR; TCRdb's copy has only in-frame clones and leaves some out. In the table there are under 850,000 clones, approximately 90% of which are singletons. This same sample was also part of a study on human thymus T cells.

This clonotype was sampled from a boy younger than two with a congenital heart defect. The material sequenced was thymocytes. V and J are TRBV12-5 and TRBJ2-1; maybe TRBD1 (6 bases). CDR3 coding DNA: TGTGCTAGTGGGGTGGACAGCAGCTCCTACAATGAGCAGTTCTTC. Amino acid sequence: CASGVDSSSYNEQFF. Complete variable domain (other parts from reference TRBV12-5 and TRBJ2-1): DARVTQTPRHKVTEMGQEVTMRCQPILGHNTVFWYRQTMMQGLELLAYFRNRAPLDDSGMPKDRFSAEMPDATLATLKIQPSEPRDSAVYFCASGVDSSSYNEQFFGPGTRLTVL.